This record covers a single TCR beta chain. The specificity of this receptor is unknown. For every CD8+ T cell subset, approximately 330,000 cells were flow-sorted straight into RLT lysis buffer, and each subset was sorted in triplicate. Naive CD8+ T cells were defined stringently as CD45RO-CCR7+CD27+CD95- to exclude memory contaminants. Peripheral blood mononuclear cells were isolated from buffy coats by standard density gradient centrifugation. A FACSAria III was used to flow-sort naive CD8+ T cells into CXCR3-negative and CXCR3-positive populations. Total RNA was extracted from sorted cells using an RNeasy Mini Kit. The instrument given in TCRdb is NextSeq 550. The Human TCR Profiling Kit (MiLaboratory) was used to prepare UMI-labeled 5' RACE TRB cDNA libraries. cDNA synthesis used the entire amount of extracted RNA, and PCR amplification then used the entire amount of cDNA produced. Libraries were prepared in parallel with an identical number of PCR cycles. As for the original processing: MIGEC and MiXCR extracted about 48,000 +/- 9,800 unique UMI-labeled TRB cDNA molecules per library, requiring at least two reads per UMI. On average, roughly 40,000 +/- 10,000 functional in-frame TRB CDR3 nucleotide clonotypes lacking stop codons were found per library. After each sample was downsampled to 5000 UMI-labeled TRB molecules, VDJtools was used to calculate diversity metrics such as normalized Shannon-Wiener and Chao1. VDJtools was used to calculate clonotype-size-weighted physicochemical properties of the central five CDR3 residues, namely interaction energy, strength, volume and Kidera factor 4. Each CDR3 protein sequence appears as one entry after TCRdb reprocessed the reads, and no DNA is included. The V and J calls, along with clone size, are taken from TCRdb and not from the paper's own processing. The sample table holds 120,000 or so distinct CDR3 sequences. Of the sample, around 0.54% is held by the ten largest clones.

This entry is derived from a study of CXCR3-negative and CXCR3-positive naive CD8 T cells (dated by TCRdb to the late 2010s). Context from the whole study: Roughly 150 million TRB reads were obtained in total, roughly 1.5 +/- 0.3 million reads per library. The diversity and physicochemical repertoire analyses included fewer than twelve donors pooled from two independent experiments. Naive subsets from about five donors and memory cells from 3 donors were included in the TRBV-TRBJ cluster analysis.

Here is what the overall study found, with its caveats: Both naive subsets had comparably high repertoire diversity, while memory CD8+ T cells had much lower repertoire diversity. Because surface CD5, which has been linked to self-reactivity in mice, was comparable between naive subsets, TCR interaction strength was also inferred from TRB CDR3 physicochemical properties. TRB CDR3s from CXCR3-positive naive cells showed higher hydrophobicity (lower Kidera factor 4), lower energy, and higher strength and volume indices than CXCR3-negative naive cells. Freshly isolated PBMCs were used for most assays because CXCR3 expression partially decreased after cryopreservation. Similar TRBV-TRBJ usage was shown by naive CXCR3-negative and CXCR3-positive cells from the same donor, whereas distinct patterns were shown by memory cells.

The germline V gene sets CDR1 to SGHRS and CDR2 to YFSETQ. The CDR3 sequence holds 15 residues, the cysteine and phenylalanine included. No DNA sequence was recorded. This sequence was found in a human donor in good health. Some clones in this sample may be carry-over from other donors' samples. The chain couples TRBV5-1 to TRBJ1-1; TCRdb calls TRBD1, which cannot be checked without DNA. The specimen sequenced was naive CXCR3+ CD8+ T cells from blood. The cell subset or site label corresponds to: CD45RO-CCR7+CD27+CD95- naive CD8+ T cells expressing CXCR3 (TNR3+). CDR3 sequence: CASSLTGGGNTEAFF.